The 25 T cell receptor beta chains below come from one sample, sequenced in a study of PD-L1 blockade in urothelial cancer. Assay used: immunoSEQ multiplex PCR; TCRdb lists only in-frame clones, some missing. The sample holds some 30,000 clones, 87% seen once. The sample in question was PBMCs, obtained around atezolizumab (anti-PD-L1) treatment. These receptors all come from a man aged 45 to 65 with urothelial cancer.

The chain uses TRBV27 and TRBJ2-3; 10 nucleotides match TRBD1. The CDR3 contains 15 residues. J gave up 9 bases and V 7 bases, and 13 bases lay outside the gene matches. Germline lookup yields CDR1 MNHEY and CDR2 SMNVEV (reference sequence). This CDR3 is CASNTQRDRGYTQYF. The CDR3, as DNA: TGTGCCAGCAATACACAACGGGACAGGGGTTACACGCAGTATTTT.

This chain uses TRBV7-9 with TRBJ2-7, with a tentative D call TRBD2 (6 bases). This CDR3 has 16 residues. Trimming shortened V by 1 base and J by 4 bases, and 17 bases separated the two germline ends. Germline V gives CDR1 SEHNR, CDR2 FQNEAQ (reference sequence). CDR3 in amino acids: CASSLDSGGGIYEQYF. The CDR3 coding sequence is TGTGCCAGCAGCTTAGACTCTGGGGGAGGAATATACGAGCAGTACTTC.

The V gene is TRBV21-1, the J gene TRBJ2-5; TRBD1 is the table's D call and was not checked against the DNA. TRBV21-1 is listed as a pseudogene. The CDR3 loop spans 16 amino acids. This chain's CDR3 is CASSKESQGGQETQYF. The CDR3 DNA reads as TGTGCCAGCAGCAAAGAGAGCCAGGGGGGCCAAGAGACCCAGTACTTC.

V and J are TRBV4-1 and TRBJ2-2; 7 bases map to TRBD2. V gave up 2 bases and J gave up 3 bases; unmatched junction bases: 3. The CDR3 extends over 15 amino acids. Germline V gene sequence: CDR1 MGHRA, CDR2 YSYEKL. The CDR3 coding sequence is TGCGCCAGCAGCCAAAGCGGGGACCACACCGGGGAGCTGTTTTTT. It yields the protein CASSQSGDHTGELFF.

The rearrangement joins TRBV9 to TRBJ2-3; 7 nucleotides line up with TRBD1. The V gene end was trimmed by 4 bases and the J gene end by 0 bases; junction bases not matched to a gene: 5. Germline V gene data show CDR1 as SGDLS and CDR2 as YYNGEE. The CDR3 is made up of 15 amino acids. Written as DNA, the CDR3 is TGTGCCAGCAGCCTTGACAGGGCAAGCACAGATACGCAGTATTTT. Protein: CASSLDRASTDTQYF.

The rearrangement uses TRBV7-8 and TRBJ1-1; tentative D call: TRBD1 (5 bases). Trimming stripped 4 bases from V and 3 bases from J, with 9 bases between. The CDR3 is 13 residues long. Germline V gives CDR1 SGHVS, CDR2 FQNEAQ. CDR3: CASSWGRDTEAFF. CDR3 sequence (DNA): TGTGCCAGCAGCTGGGGGAGGGACACTGAAGCTTTCTTT.

This chain connects TRBV5-4 to TRBJ1-5; D gene unclear. This CDR3 has 14 amino acids. Trimming shortened V by 4 bases and J by 4 bases, and 12 bases separated the two germline ends. The V gene's germline CDR1 is SGHNT and CDR2 YYREEE (reference sequence). Here the CDR3 reads CASSLDGKNQPQHF. Written as DNA, the CDR3 is TGTGCCAGCAGCCTGGACGGTAAAAATCAGCCCCAGCATTTT. Using reference TRBV5-4 and TRBJ1-5 for the parts outside the CDR3, the full variable domain is ETGVTQSPTHLIKTRGQQVTLRCSSQSGHNTVSWYQQALGQGPQFIFQYYREEENGRGNFPPRFSGLQFPNYSSELNVNALELDDSALYLCASSLDGKNQPQHFGDGTRLSIL.

The J gene is TRBJ2-1, the V gene TRBV11-2, with TRBD2 matching over 7 bases. This CDR3 region has 14 residues. Germline V gives CDR1 SGHAT, CDR2 FQNNGV. J lost 10 bases, V lost 5 bases, and 11 bases had no gene match. The CDR3 DNA reads TGTGCCAGCAGCCTAGCGGCAGGGCAATACGAGCAGTTCTTC. This gives the protein CASSLAAGQYEQFF.

This clone has a single count. The V call is TRBV15, the J call TRBJ1-1, with 7 bases identical to TRBD1. Germline V gene data show CDR1 as LNHNV and CDR2 as YYDKDF (reference sequence). CDR3 length: 15 residues. The J segment lost 1 base and the V segment lost 2 bases, leaving 4 bases of the junction unmatched. CDR3 in amino acids: CATSRLDRENTEAFF. In DNA, the CDR3 is TGTGCCACCAGCAGACTCGACAGGGAGAACACTGAAGCTTTCTTT.

This clone turned up a few times. The rearrangement uses TRBV10-3 and TRBJ2-7; 7 nucleotides agree with TRBD1. CDR3 size: 13 residues. Unmatched junction bases numbered 4, after V lost 8 bases and J lost 0 bases. From germline, CDR1 is ENHRY and CDR2 SYGVKD. CDR3 in DNA: TGTGCCATCGGGGACAGTTACTCCTACGAGCAGTACTTC. It yields the protein CAIGDSYSYEQYF.

The genes are TRBV7-2 and TRBJ2-7; 10 bases line up with TRBD1. J lost 2 bases, V lost 5 bases, and 3 bases had no gene match. The CDR3 totals 14 residues. Germline assignment: CDR1 SGHTA and CDR2 FQGNSA. The CDR3 is CASSRDRGPYEQYF. The CDR3 bases are TGTGCCAGCAGCCGGGACAGGGGCCCCTACGAGCAGTACTTC.

The rearrangement uses TRBV6-4 and TRBJ2-1; D is undetermined. CDR1 MRHNA and CDR2 SNTAGT come from the germline V gene. V dropped 6 bases and J dropped 5 bases, with 14 bases sitting between them. The CDR3 spans 14 residues. Here the CDR3 reads CASRIVSGHNEQFF. CDR3 nucleotides: TGTGCCAGCAGAATAGTATCGGGTCACAATGAGCAGTTCTTC.

The rearrangement uses TRBV18 and TRBJ2-1; the D is unclear. V lost 3 bases and J 2 bases, leaving 11 bases between the germline ends. There are 15 residues in the CDR3. CDR1 and CDR2 from the germline V gene are KGHSH and LQKENI. This chain's CDR3 is CASSPVMAAYNEQFF. CDR3 nucleotide sequence: TGTGCCAGCTCACCTGTAATGGCGGCCTACAATGAGCAGTTCTTC.

This clone was observed a few times. The V call is TRBV11-3, the J call TRBJ2-3, with 8 bases identical to TRBD1. CDR1 SGHNT and CDR2 YENEEA come from the germline V gene. V lost 3 bases, J lost 1 base, and 3 bases stayed unmatched. CDR3 length equals 15 residues. CDR3 nucleotides: TGTGCCAGCAGCTTCAGGGGGCGAGGCACAGATACGCAGTATTTT. This sequence encodes CASSFRGRGTDTQYF.

The rearrangement links TRBV5-1 to TRBJ2-3; 9 bases align to TRBD1. The germline gives CDR1 SGHRS, CDR2 YFSETQ. The CDR3 sequence is 17 residues long. V was clipped by 4 bases and J by 2 bases; unmatched bases: 11. The CDR3 bases are TGCGCCAGCAGCCTACCACCGGGACAGGGATACACAGATACGCAGTATTTT. Amino acid sequence: CASSLPPGQGYTDTQYF.

The gene calls are TRBV25-1 and TRBJ1-4, with D tentatively TRBD1 (6 bases). CDR3 length: 17 residues. Germline V gives CDR1 MGHDK, CDR2 SYGVNS. V was trimmed by 2 bases and J by 5 bases, leaving 18 bases between them. CDR3 residues: CASSERFSGARNEKLFF. The CDR3 coding sequence is TGTGCCAGCAGTGAAAGATTTTCAGGGGCGCGGAATGAAAAACTGTTTTTT.

V is TRBV4-1 and J is TRBJ2-7, with D possibly being TRBD2 (5 bases). The V end lost 1 base, the J end lost 7 bases, and 17 bases lay between the germline ends. CDR1 MGHRA and CDR2 YSYEKL come from the germline V gene. The CDR3 length is 15 residues. The CDR3 DNA is TGCGCCAGCAGCCAAGTGGCGCTAGCACCGGGGGAGCAGTACTTC. Its protein is CASSQVALAPGEQYF.

The chain recombines TRBV28 with TRBJ2-1; TRBD2 might be the D (5 bases). Between the trimmed V and J ends, which lost 7 bases and 0 bases, there was a span of 7 bases. Per germline, CDR1 MDHEN and CDR2 SYDVKM. This CDR3 is 13 amino acids long. The CDR3 region has the DNA TGTGCCAGCACGGGAAGCTCCTACAATGAGCAGTTCTTC. Protein: CASTGSSYNEQFF.

The chain couples TRBV7-2 to TRBJ2-5, with TRBD2 matching 15 bases. Germline CDR1 is SGHTA and CDR2 is FQGNSA. The CDR3 has 16 residues. The trim removed 4 bases at V and 2 bases at J, leaving 2 bases unmatched. DNA of the CDR3: TGTGCCAGCAGCTCCGGGACTAGCGGGGGGCAAGAGACCCAGTACTTC. Its protein product is CASSSGTSGGQETQYF.

The gene calls are TRBV19 and TRBJ2-1; a weak D match, TRBD1 (5 bases). The CDR3 totals 13 residues. The V end was cut by 3 bases, the J end by 5 bases, with 8 bases between. Germline V gives CDR1 LNHDA, CDR2 SQIVND (reference sequence). The CDR3 reads CASSMLGDNEQFF. CDR3 nucleotide sequence: TGTGCCAGTAGTATGTTAGGGGACAATGAGCAGTTCTTC.

CDR3 loop: CASSDSIGSGRIYEQYF. CDR3 bases: TGTGCCAGCAGTGACTCGATTGGTAGCGGGCGAATCTACGAGCAGTACTTC. The rearrangement joins TRBV6-4 to TRBJ2-7, with 7 bases that match TRBD2. In germline, CDR1 is MRHNA, CDR2 SNTAGT. V was clipped by 0 bases and J by 3 bases; unmatched bases: 11. This CDR3 contains 17 residues.

This clone is a singleton in its sample. This chain connects TRBV5-1 to TRBJ1-2, with 8 positions matching TRBD1. Looked up from germline, CDR1 is SGHRS and CDR2 is YFSETQ. The CDR3 contains 12 residues. The V and J ends lost 4 bases and 8 bases, in that order; junction bases with no gene match: 4. CDR3 loop: CASSPTGAGYTF. Written as DNA, the CDR3 is TGCGCCAGCAGCCCGACAGGGGCAGGCTACACCTTC.

The genes are TRBV4-1 and TRBJ2-5; TRBD2 matches at 12 bases. Germline CDR1 and CDR2: MGHRA and YSYEKL. CDR3 length: 17 residues. Trimming removed 1 base from V and 7 bases from J; junction bases left unmatched: 10. CDR3 in amino acids: CASSQGLAGEKGGTQYF. The CDR3 bases are TGCGCCAGCAGCCAAGGACTAGCGGGAGAAAAAGGAGGGACCCAGTACTTC.

The CDR3 bases are TGTGCCAGCAGCTCTCAAGCGGGGAGAACCTACGAGCAGTACTTC. Protein product: CASSSQAGRTYEQYF. J is TRBJ2-7 and V is TRBV7-3; 7 bases are a match to TRBD2. The CDR3 covers 15 residues. Germline V CDR1 and CDR2: SGHTA, FQGTGA. The ends lost 4 bases at V and 2 bases at J; junction bases unmatched: 8.

This chain uses TRBV9 with TRBJ2-2; 11 bases line up with TRBD2. Germline trimming cut 0 bases from V and 6 bases from J; bases unmatched to any gene: 13. CDR1 SGDLS and CDR2 YYNGEE come from the germline V gene. The CDR3 consists of 19 residues. The chain's CDR3 is CASSVAGQPGLAVPGELFF. In DNA form, the CDR3 reads TGTGCCAGCAGCGTAGCGGGACAGCCGGGACTAGCGGTCCCCGGGGAGCTGTTTTTT.